This TCR beta chain was observed in a study of cytomegalovirus exposure and HLA in healthy donors. Looking at the study overall: HLA-typed donors contributed 65 million to 85 million unique TCRs, which were held in an early data release.

To note about this clone: The antigen is unknown. The junction does not match germline at one end; this may be a read error.

Study observations and caveats: With later analysis, a missense DCLRE1C variant became linked to TCR beta V- and J-gene trimming.

Vbeta (60) and Jbeta (13) primers were used in the PCR. TCRdb keeps only in-frame clones here, not all; method: immunoSEQ multiplex PCR. Counted here are some 170,000 clones, approximately 88% occurring once; the ten biggest clones make up around 0.93%. The sequence was collected from a woman aged 25 to 39 in good health and CMV-seronegative. Sample: PBMCs.

The CDR3 DNA sequence: TGTGCCAGTAGCCTCGGAAGTCTAGCGGGAGTTGTATTT. Translation gives CASSLGSLAGVVF. The J gene is TRBJ2-3, the V gene TRBV19, with 10 bases fitting TRBD2. The CDR3 sequence is 13 residues long. Germline assignment: CDR1 LNHDA and CDR2 SQIVND (reference sequence).